Following are 27 T cell receptor beta chains from one sample sequenced in a study of T cell responses to AZD1222 COVID-19 vaccine. Profiling relied on immunoSEQ multiplex PCR, and the TCRdb table lists in-frame clones only, not all of them. This sample has around 100,000 clones, with over 90% found just once. Sample: peripheral blood, taken on day 0 of AZD1222 vaccination. The receptors were sampled from an adult in good health.

About this clone itself: The same CDR3 is also encoded by other DNA sequences in this sample. The chain couples TRBV7-8 to TRBJ1-6; D not certain. V lost 0 bases and J lost 7, with 4 bases in between. Per the germline V gene, CDR1 is SGHVS and CDR2 is FQNEAQ. This CDR3 region has 13 residues. DNA for the CDR3: TGTGCCAGCAGCTTAGCTGGGAATTCACCCCTCCACTTT. Amino acid sequence: CASSLAGNSPLHF.

V and J are TRBV2 and TRBJ2-1; D not resolved. This CDR3 contains 13 residues. The V gene's germline CDR1 is SNHLY and CDR2 FYNNEI. V lost 2 bases, J lost 2 bases, and 4 bases lay in between. DNA of the CDR3: TGTGCCAGCAGTGAACCCGCCTACAATGAGCAGTTCTTC. Translation: CASSEPAYNEQFF.

The chain combines TRBV5-6 with TRBJ2-2; tentatively, D is TRBD2 (6 bases). CDR1 SGHDT and CDR2 YYEEEE come from the germline V gene. The CDR3 loop spans 16 amino acids. V was cut by 1 base and J by 4 bases, with 14 bases left in between. This CDR3 reads CASSLWRGRPTGELFF. DNA for the CDR3: TGTGCCAGCAGCTTGTGGAGGGGAAGGCCCACCGGGGAGCTGTTTTTT.

The chain links TRBV28 to TRBJ1-5; perhaps TRBD1 as D (5 bases). V was shortened by 4 bases and J by 6 bases, with 16 bases between the two germline ends. This CDR3 is 15 amino acids long. Germline V CDR1 and CDR2: MDHEN, SYDVKM. CDR3 region: CASSSSYGGSQPQHF. The CDR3, as DNA: TGTGCCAGCAGTTCCTCGTACGGGGGGAGTCAGCCCCAGCATTTT.

This clone was seen just once. The rearrangement links TRBV7-9 to TRBJ1-2; 8 bases fit TRBD1. Losses at the gene ends were 3 bases for V and 2 bases for J; bases not matched to a gene: 2. There are 14 residues in the CDR3. Germline V gene sequence: CDR1 SEHNR, CDR2 FQNEAQ (reference sequence). The CDR3 nucleotides read TGTGCCAGCAGCTTCGGGACAGGAAACTATGGCTACACCTTC. It specifies CASSFGTGNYGYTF.

This sequence joins TRBV5-4 and TRBJ2-3, with TRBD2 identical over 12 bases. Germline CDR1 SGHNT, CDR2 YYREEE (reference sequence). The CDR3 consists of 16 residues. The V segment lost 2 bases and the J segment 5 bases; nucleotides outside the gene matches: 6. The chain's CDR3 is CASSLETSGRIDTQYF. DNA of the CDR3: TGTGCCAGCAGCTTAGAGACTAGCGGGAGAATAGATACGCAGTATTTT.

This clone was picked up one time. Here the CDR3 reads CASSLKDTGEQFF. In nucleotides, the CDR3 is TGTGCCAGCAGCCTTAAGGATACAGGGGAGCAGTTCTTC. J is TRBJ2-1 and V is TRBV13, with D maybe TRBD1 (6 bases). V lost 5 bases, J lost 10 bases, and 15 bases lay in between. Germline loops: CDR1 PRHDT, CDR2 FYEKMQ (reference sequence). CDR3 length: 13 amino acids. The complete variable domain, with remaining parts taken from reference TRBV13 and TRBJ2-1, reads AAGVIQSPRHLIKEKRETATLKCYPIPRHDTVYWYQQGPGQDPQFLISFYEKMQSDKGSIPDRFSAQQFSDYHSELNMSSLELGDSALYFCASSLKDTGEQFFGPGTRLTVL.

The CDR3 nucleotides are TGTGCCAGCAGTTCGCCGGGGGGCAACACCGGGGAGCTGTTTTTT. Amino acids: CASSSPGGNTGELFF. The chain couples TRBV28 to TRBJ2-2, with D maybe TRBD2 (7 bases). Germline V CDR1 and CDR2: MDHEN, SYDVKM. V lost 4 bases, J lost 2 bases, and 11 bases lay in between. The CDR3 has 15 amino acids.

The rearrangement links TRBV10-1 to TRBJ2-7; the match to TRBD1 covers 8 bases. The V gene's germline CDR1 is WNHNN and CDR2 SYGVQD (reference sequence). The length of the CDR3 is 14 residues. J lost 0 bases, V lost 6 bases, and 4 bases had no gene match. The CDR3 sequence: CASSRDRSSYEQYF. The CDR3 bases are TGCGCCAGCAGCCGGGACAGGAGCTCCTACGAGCAGTACTTC.

A single count supports this clone. The chain is built from TRBV9 and TRBJ2-1, with 15 positions matching TRBD2. In germline, CDR1 is SGDLS, CDR2 YYNGEE. J was trimmed by 10 bases and V by 4 bases; bases with no gene match: 12. This CDR3 has 17 amino acids. Written as DNA, the CDR3 is TGTGCCAGCAGCCCATCTTGGACTAGCGGGAGGGTGAGGGAGCAGTTCTTC. It specifies CASSPSWTSGRVREQFF.

The V call is TRBV5-5, the J call TRBJ2-7, with no clear D. In germline, CDR1 is SGHKS, CDR2 YYEKEE (reference sequence). V lost 4 bases to trimming and J lost 2 bases, with 4 bases between them. The CDR3 is 11 residues long. The CDR3 nucleotides are TGTGCCAGCAGCCAAACCTACGAGCAGTACTTC. Translation gives CASSQTYEQYF.

This chain joins TRBV28 and TRBJ2-5, with 8 nucleotides matching TRBD2. The ends lost 6 bases at V and 3 bases at J; junction bases unmatched: 3. The CDR3 is made up of 13 amino acids. Looked up from germline, CDR1 is MDHEN and CDR2 is SYDVKM. The DNA of the CDR3 is TGTGCCAGCAGAGGAGCGGGAGAAGAGACCCAGTACTTC. Encoded protein: CASRGAGEETQYF. Filled out from reference TRBV28 and TRBJ2-5, the complete variable domain reads DVKVTQSSRYLVKRTGEKVFLECVQDMDHENMFWYRQDPGLGLRLIYFSYDVKMKEKGDIPEGYSVSREKKERFSLILESASTNQTSMYLCASRGAGEETQYFGPGTRLLVL.

The V gene is TRBV6-1, the J gene TRBJ2-2; a possible D gene is TRBD2 (5 bases). Per the germline V gene, CDR1 is MNHNS and CDR2 is SASEGT. V was clipped by 4 bases and J by 6 bases, with 21 bases between them. The length of the CDR3 is 17 residues. CDR3: CASSAWTGRSGPGELFF. In nucleotides, the CDR3 is TGTGCCAGCAGTGCCTGGACGGGGAGATCAGGACCCGGGGAGCTGTTTTTT.

The J gene is TRBJ2-7, the V gene TRBV2, with 9 positions matching TRBD2. In germline, CDR1 is SNHLY, CDR2 FYNNEI. CDR3 size: 15 residues. Unmatched junction bases numbered 9, after V lost 8 bases and J lost 1 base. This chain's CDR3 is CASVVRTSVSYEQYF. Here the CDR3 DNA reads TGTGCCAGCGTCGTTAGGACTAGCGTATCCTACGAGCAGTACTTC.

This chain's CDR3 is CASSQGSRSGNTIYF. The DNA of the CDR3 is TGTGCCAGCAGCCAAGGAAGCCGCTCTGGAAACACCATATATTTT. The gene calls are TRBV3-1 (or the pseudogene TRBV3-2) and TRBJ1-3; the D is unclear. The V gene's germline CDR1 is LGHDT and CDR2 YNNKEL (reference sequence). V lost 1 base, J lost 0 bases, and 7 bases lay in between. CDR3 length: 15 amino acids.

V usage is TRBV11-2 and J usage is TRBJ1-5; D call uncertain. CDR1 is SGHAT and CDR2 is FQNNGV in the germline V gene. The CDR3 is 13 residues long. The V gene lost 1 base and the J gene lost 5 bases, with 6 bases spanning the gap. CDR3 sequence reads: CASSLGPHQPQHF. In DNA form, the CDR3 reads TGTGCCAGCAGCTTAGGCCCCCATCAGCCCCAGCATTTT.

CDR3 DNA: TGTGCCAGCAGCGTGAAGGCGGGGGAAAACCAAGAGACCCAGTACTTC. Protein sequence: CASSVKAGENQETQYF. The genes are TRBV11-2 and TRBJ2-5; 7 bases line up with TRBD2. Germline assignment: CDR1 SGHAT and CDR2 FQNNGV. V lost 5 bases to trimming and J lost 0 bases; unmatched junction nucleotides: 9. The CDR3 has 16 amino acids.

This clone has only a few counts. CDR3 in amino acids: CASSTTGGDGGYTF. The CDR3 nucleotides read TGCGCCAGCAGCACGACAGGGGGCGACGGTGGCTACACCTTC. The chain links TRBV5-1 to TRBJ1-2, with TRBD1 matching over 10 bases. CDR3 length: 14 residues. CDR1 SGHRS and CDR2 YFSETQ come from the germline V gene. The ends lost 4 bases at V and 7 bases at J; junction bases unmatched: 7.

V gene TRBV11-2 combines with J gene TRBJ2-7; tentative D call: TRBD1 (5 bases). The CDR3 loop spans 13 amino acids. Trimming stripped 0 bases from V and 4 bases from J, with 7 bases between. Germline V gives CDR1 SGHAT, CDR2 FQNNGV. CDR3 amino acids: CASSLDRAYEQYF. Written as DNA, the CDR3 is TGTGCCAGCAGCTTAGACAGGGCATACGAGCAGTACTTC.

This clone was found once. The J gene is TRBJ1-6, the V gene TRBV7-2; 7 bases agree with TRBD1. J lost 6 bases, V lost 4 bases, and 6 bases had no gene match. The CDR3 loop spans 15 amino acids. The germline V gene has CDR1 SGHTA and CDR2 FQGNSA. DNA of the CDR3: TGTGCCAGCAGCTCCAGACAGGGTGGTAATTCACCCCTCCACTTT. Protein product: CASSSRQGGNSPLHF.

Of note for this clone: At the DNA level, this CDR3 is encoded by other sequences in the same sample as well. The chain joins TRBV12-3 or TRBV12-4 to TRBJ2-2, with D tentatively TRBD1 or TRBD2 (5 bases each). V was trimmed by 6 bases and J by 6 bases, leaving 8 bases between them. This CDR3 has 12 amino acids. The CDR3 loop reads CASSRGAGELFF. The CDR3 DNA is TGTGCCAGCAGCCGGGGCGCCGGGGAGCTGTTTTTT.

This rearrangement joins TRBV2 to TRBJ1-2; no firm D call. Germline lookup yields CDR1 SNHLY and CDR2 FYNNEI. The CDR3 loop spans 12 amino acids. Trimming shortened V by 6 bases and J by 5 bases, and 10 bases separated the two germline ends. The DNA of the CDR3 is TGTGCCAGCAGCCGGGATCCATATGGCTACACCTTC. Its translation: CASSRDPYGYTF.

This sequence joins TRBV28 and TRBJ2-1, with D perhaps matching TRBD2 (6 bases). With 4 bases removed from V and 6 bases from J, the gap between germline ends came to 19 bases. Per germline, CDR1 MDHEN and CDR2 SYDVKM. This CDR3 contains 16 residues. The CDR3 DNA sequence: TGTGCCAGCAGTTCCCCCGACCACGGGAGCTTCAATGAGCAGTTCTTC. Protein sequence: CASSSPDHGSFNEQFF.

The chain employs TRBV3-1 (or the pseudogene TRBV3-2) and TRBJ2-7; unclear D gene. Trimming stripped 1 base from V and 9 bases from J, with 13 bases between. CDR1 and CDR2 (germline): LGHDT, YNNKEL (reference sequence). CDR3 length equals 13 residues. CDR3: CASSQGSPPRQYF. The CDR3 DNA follows: TGTGCCAGCAGCCAAGGGAGCCCGCCACGGCAGTACTTC.

J is TRBJ1-5 and V is TRBV19; D gene unclear. Germline CDR1 LNHDA, CDR2 SQIVND (reference sequence). This CDR3 is built from 16 residues. Trimming removed 5 bases from V and 0 bases from J, with 14 bases in between. The CDR3 DNA reads TGTGCCAGTAGTTCCCACCCCTTTTATAGCAATCAGCCCCAGCATTTT. Protein: CASSSHPFYSNQPQHF.

V gene TRBV11-2 combines with J gene TRBJ2-5; D may correspond to TRBD1 or TRBD2 (5 bases each). V lost 1 base to trimming and J lost 5 bases, with 14 bases between them. The CDR3 has 15 residues. Per germline, CDR1 SGHAT and CDR2 FQNNGV. CDR3 DNA: TGTGCCAGCAGCTTAGGGCGGTTAGAGGGGGAGACCCAGTACTTC. Protein: CASSLGRLEGETQYF.

The chain uses TRBV20-1 and TRBJ2-7, with unresolved D. The CDR3 loop spans 11 amino acids. V dropped 0 bases and J dropped 6 bases, with 6 bases sitting between them. The germline gives CDR1 DFQATT, CDR2 SNEGSKA (reference sequence). For the CDR3, the DNA is TGCAGTGCTAGAGACGGTTTCGAGCAGTACTTC. Encoded protein: CSARDGFEQYF.